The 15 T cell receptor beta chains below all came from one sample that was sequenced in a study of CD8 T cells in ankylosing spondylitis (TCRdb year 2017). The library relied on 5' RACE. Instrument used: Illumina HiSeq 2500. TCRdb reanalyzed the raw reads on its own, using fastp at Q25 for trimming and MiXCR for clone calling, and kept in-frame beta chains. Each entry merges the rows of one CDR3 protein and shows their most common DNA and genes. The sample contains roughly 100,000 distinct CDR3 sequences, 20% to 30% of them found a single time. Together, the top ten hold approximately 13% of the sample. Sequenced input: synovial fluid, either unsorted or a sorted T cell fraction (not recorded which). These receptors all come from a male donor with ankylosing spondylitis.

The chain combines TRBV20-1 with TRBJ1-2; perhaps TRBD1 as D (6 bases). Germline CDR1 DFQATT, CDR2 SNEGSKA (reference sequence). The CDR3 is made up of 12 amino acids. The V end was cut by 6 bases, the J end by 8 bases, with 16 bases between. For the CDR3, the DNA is TGCAGTGCCGGGGGCAGGTCCCGCGGCTACACCTTC. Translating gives CSAGGRSRGYTF.

The CDR3 is CASSLVCVGHHYEQYV. For the CDR3, the DNA is TGTGCCAGCAGCTTAGTTTGTGTGGGACACCACTACGAGCAGTACGTC. The rearrangement uses TRBV11-2 and TRBJ2-7; tentative D call: TRBD1 (6 bases). V lost 1 base to trimming and J lost 3 bases, with 16 bases between them. Germline V gives CDR1 SGHAT, CDR2 FQNNGV. The CDR3 is made up of 16 amino acids.

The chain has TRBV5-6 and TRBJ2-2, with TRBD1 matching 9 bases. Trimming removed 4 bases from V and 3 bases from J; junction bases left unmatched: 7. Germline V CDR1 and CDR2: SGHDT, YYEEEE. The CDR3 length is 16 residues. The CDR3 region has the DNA TGTGCCAGCAGCGCAACCGGGACAGGGTACACCGGGGAGCTGTTTTTT. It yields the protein CASSATGTGYTGELFF.

The CDR3 DNA reads as TGTGCCAGCGCTCAAGGGCGGGCCGACACGCAGTATTTT. Translated, it gives CASAQGRADTQYF. The genes are TRBV9 and TRBJ2-3, with a weak D call TRBD2 (5 bases). This CDR3 region has 13 residues. Germline values: CDR1 SGDLS, CDR2 YYNGEE. V lost 7 bases to trimming and J lost 9 bases, with 18 bases between them.

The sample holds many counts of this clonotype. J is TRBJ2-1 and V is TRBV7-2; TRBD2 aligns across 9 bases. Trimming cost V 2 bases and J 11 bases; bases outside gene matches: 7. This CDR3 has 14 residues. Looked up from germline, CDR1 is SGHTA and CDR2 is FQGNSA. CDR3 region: CASSLLLREGQQFF. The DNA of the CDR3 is TGTGCCAGCAGCTTACTCTTGCGGGAGGGGCAGCAGTTCTTC. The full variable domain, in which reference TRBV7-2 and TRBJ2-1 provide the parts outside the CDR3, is GAGVSQSPSNKVTEKGKDVELRCDPISGHTALYWYRQSLGQGLEFLIYFQGNSAPDKSGLPSDRFSAERTGGSVSTLTIQRTQQEDSAVYLCASSLLLREGQQFFGPGTRLTVL.

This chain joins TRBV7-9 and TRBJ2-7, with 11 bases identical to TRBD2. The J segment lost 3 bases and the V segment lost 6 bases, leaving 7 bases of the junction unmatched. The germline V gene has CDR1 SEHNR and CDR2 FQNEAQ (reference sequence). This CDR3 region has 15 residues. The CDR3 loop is CASRTGTSGFYEQYV. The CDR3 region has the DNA TGTGCCAGCAGAACAGGGACTAGCGGTTTCTACGAGCAGTACGTC.

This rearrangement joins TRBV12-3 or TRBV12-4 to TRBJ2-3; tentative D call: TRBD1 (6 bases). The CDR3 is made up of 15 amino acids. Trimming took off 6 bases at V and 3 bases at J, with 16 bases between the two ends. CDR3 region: CASRPQGFLTDTQYF. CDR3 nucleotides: TGTGCCAGCAGGCCGCAGGGGTTTCTAACAGATACGCAGTATTTT.

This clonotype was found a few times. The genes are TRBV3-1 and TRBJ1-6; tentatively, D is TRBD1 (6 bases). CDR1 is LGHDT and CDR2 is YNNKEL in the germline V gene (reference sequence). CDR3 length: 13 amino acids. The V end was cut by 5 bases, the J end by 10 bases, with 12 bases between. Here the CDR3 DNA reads TGTGCCAGCAGCATACAGGGTGGCTCACCCCTCCACTTT. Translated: CASSIQGGSPLHF.

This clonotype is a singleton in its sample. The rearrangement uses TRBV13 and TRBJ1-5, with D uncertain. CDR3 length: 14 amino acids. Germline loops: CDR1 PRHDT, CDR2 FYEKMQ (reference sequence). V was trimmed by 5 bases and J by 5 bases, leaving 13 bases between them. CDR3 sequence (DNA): TGTGCCAGCAGCCACCGAGAGCCTGATCAGCCCCAGCATTTT. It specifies CASSHREPDQPQHF.

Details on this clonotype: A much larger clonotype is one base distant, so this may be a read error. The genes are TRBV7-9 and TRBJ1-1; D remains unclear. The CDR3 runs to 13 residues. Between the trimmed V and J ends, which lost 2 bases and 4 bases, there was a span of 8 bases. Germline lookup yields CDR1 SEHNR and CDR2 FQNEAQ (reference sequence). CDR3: CASSLSEGTEAFF. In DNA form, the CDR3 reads TGTGCCAGCAGCTTATCTGAGGGCACTGAAGCTTTCTTT.

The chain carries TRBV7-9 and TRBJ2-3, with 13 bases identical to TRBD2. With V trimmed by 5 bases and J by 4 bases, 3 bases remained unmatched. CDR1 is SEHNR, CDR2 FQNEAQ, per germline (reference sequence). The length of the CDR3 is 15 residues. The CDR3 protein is CASSPGLAGADTQYF. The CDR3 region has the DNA TGTGCCAGCAGCCCAGGACTAGCGGGAGCAGATACGCAGTATTTT.

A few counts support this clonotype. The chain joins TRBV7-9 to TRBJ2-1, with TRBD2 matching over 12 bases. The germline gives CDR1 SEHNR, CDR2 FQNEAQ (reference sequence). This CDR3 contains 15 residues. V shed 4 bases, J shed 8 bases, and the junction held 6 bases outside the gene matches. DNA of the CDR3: TGTGCCAGCAGCTCCCGGACTAGCGGGAAGGATGAGCAGTTCTTC. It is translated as CASSSRTSGKDEQFF. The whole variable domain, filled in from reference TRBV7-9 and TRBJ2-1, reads DTGVSQNPRHKITKRGQNVTFRCDPISEHNRLYWYRQTLGQGPEFLTYFQNEAQLEKSRLLSDRFSAERPKGSFSTLEIQRTEQGDSAMYLCASSSRTSGKDEQFFGPGTRLTVL.

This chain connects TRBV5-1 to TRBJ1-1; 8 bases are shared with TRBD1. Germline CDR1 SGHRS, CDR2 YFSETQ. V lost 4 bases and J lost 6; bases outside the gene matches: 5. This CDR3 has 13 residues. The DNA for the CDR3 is TGCGCCAGCAGCCTGACAGGGGCGGCTGAAGCTTTCTTT. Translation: CASSLTGAAEAFF.

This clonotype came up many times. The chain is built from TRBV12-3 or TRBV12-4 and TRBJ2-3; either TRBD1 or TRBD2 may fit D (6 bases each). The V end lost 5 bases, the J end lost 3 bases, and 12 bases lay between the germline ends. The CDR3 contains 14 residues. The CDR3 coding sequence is TGTGCCAGCAGTCCGGGGGCAGTAACAGATACGCAGTATTTT. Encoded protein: CASSPGAVTDTQYF.

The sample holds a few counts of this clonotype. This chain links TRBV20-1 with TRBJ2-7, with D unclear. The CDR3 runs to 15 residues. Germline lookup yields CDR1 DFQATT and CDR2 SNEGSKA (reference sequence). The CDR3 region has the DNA TGCAGCGCCAGGCCTTTTGCCCCATTAATCTACGAGCAGTACTTC. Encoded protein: CSARPFAPLIYEQYF.